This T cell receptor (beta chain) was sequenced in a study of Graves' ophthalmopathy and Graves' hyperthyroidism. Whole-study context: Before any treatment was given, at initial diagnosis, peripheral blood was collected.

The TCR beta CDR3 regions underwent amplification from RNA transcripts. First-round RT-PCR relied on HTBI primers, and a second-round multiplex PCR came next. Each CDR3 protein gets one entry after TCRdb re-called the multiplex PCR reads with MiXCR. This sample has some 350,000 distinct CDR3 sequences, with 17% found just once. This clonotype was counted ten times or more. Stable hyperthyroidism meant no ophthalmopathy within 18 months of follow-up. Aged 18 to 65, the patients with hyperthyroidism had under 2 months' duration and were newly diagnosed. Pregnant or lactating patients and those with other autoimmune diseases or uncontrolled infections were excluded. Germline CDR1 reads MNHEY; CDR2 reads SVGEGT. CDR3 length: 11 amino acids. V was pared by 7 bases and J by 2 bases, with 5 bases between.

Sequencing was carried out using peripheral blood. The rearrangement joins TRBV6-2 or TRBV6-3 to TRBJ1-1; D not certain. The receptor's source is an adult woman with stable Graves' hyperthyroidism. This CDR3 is CASTKNTEAFF. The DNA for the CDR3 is TGTGCCAGCACTAAAAACACTGAAGCTTTCTTT.